The rows below give T cell receptor beta chains drawn from one sample of a study of T cells after yellow fever vaccination. Using its own MiXCR run on the 5' RACE reads, TCRdb lists one record per CDR3 protein. The sample has 250,000 to 400,000 distinct CDR3 sequences; approximately 4.5% are singletons. The sequences come from PBMCs, collected 15 days after the yellow fever booster vaccination. Receptor source: a man between 18 and 35 years old who received the YFV17D yellow fever vaccine. CDR3s include the opening cysteine and the closing phenylalanine or tryptophan. A D gene is named only where the DNA matches it firmly. Clone size is shown for a subset of rows, as once, few, many or a class of expanded clone.

j_call v_call clone_size d_call cdr3_aa cdr3_nt
TRBJ2-2 TRBV12-3/TRBV12-4 . TRBD1 CASSFRGLVGELFF TGTGCCAGCAGTTTCAGGGGGCTGGTCGGGGAGCTGTTTTTT
TRBJ2-1 TRBV7-9 many TRBD2 CASSLARGGLSEQFF TGTGCCAGCAGCTTAGCCCGGGGGGGCCTAAGTGAGCAGTTCTTC
TRBJ1-2 TRBV2 few . CASSEIERYYTF TGTGCCAGCAGTGAAATCGAGCGTTATTACACCTTC
TRBJ1-3 TRBV21-1 few . CASNIRDRAGNTIYF TGTGCCAGCAATATCCGGGACAGGGCTGGAAACACCATATATTTT
TRBJ1-4 TRBV6-5 few . CASSYVSGPGEKLFF TGTGCCAGCAGTTATGTTTCAGGGCCCGGGGAAAAACTGTTTTTT
TRBJ2-2 TRBV6-4 . . CASSQEGRTLANTGELFF TGTGCCAGCAGTCAGGAAGGCAGGACCCTCGCGAACACCGGGGAGCTGTTTTTT
TRBJ1-6 TRBV28 many . CASRLGGGSSYNSPLHF TGTGCCAGCAGACTCGGGGGGGGAAGCTCCTATAATTCACCCCTCCACTTT
TRBJ1-1 TRBV5-1 few . CASSLTRALNTEAFF TGCGCCAGCAGCTTAACTCGGGCCCTGAACACTGAAGCTTTCTTT
TRBJ2-5 TRBV5-1 many TRBD2 CASSYVPGGSKETQYF TGCGCCAGCAGCTACGTTCCGGGGGGGAGCAAAGAGACCCAGTACTTC
TRBJ2-1 TRBV7-9 many TRBD2 CASSLSGSSYNEQFF TGTGCCAGCAGCTTAAGCGGGAGCTCCTACAATGAGCAGTTCTTC
TRBJ2-1 TRBV5-1 many . CASTRGTAGTYNEQFF TGCGCCAGCACCCGAGGGACGGCGGGGACCTACAATGAGCAGTTCTTC
TRBJ2-1 TRBV18 . TRBD1 CASSPRTGGGNEQFF TGTGCCAGCTCACCACGGACAGGGGGTGGGAATGAGCAGTTCTTC
TRBJ2-1 TRBV5-1 few TRBD1 CASSPDPDRGPYNEQFF TGCGCCAGCAGCCCCGATCCTGACAGGGGCCCCTACAATGAGCAGTTCTTC
TRBJ2-2 TRBV5-1 few . CASSLRGVSTGELFF TGCGCCAGCAGCTTGAGGGGGGTCTCCACCGGGGAGCTGTTTTTT
TRBJ1-3 TRBV5-6 many . CASSSTGSSGNTIYF TGTGCCAGCAGCTCAACAGGGAGCTCTGGAAACACCATATATTTT
TRBJ2-5 TRBV9 . TRBD1 CASSVGPGQGVETQYF TGTGCCAGCAGCGTAGGTCCGGGACAGGGCGTCGAGACCCAGTACTTC
TRBJ2-6 TRBV14 few . CASRSTSGANVLTF TGTGCCAGCAGATCCACCTCTGGGGCCAACGTCCTGACTTTC
TRBJ2-1 TRBV12-3/TRBV12-4 few . CASSPGWREQFF TGTGCCAGCAGCCCTGGATGGCGTGAGCAGTTCTTC
TRBJ2-1 TRBV6-6 many TRBD1 CASSSDRASSYNEQFF TGTGCCAGCAGCTCGGACAGGGCAAGCTCCTACAATGAGCAGTTCTTC
TRBJ1-1 TRBV20-1 few . CSARPPLRDTLNTEAFF TGCAGTGCTAGACCTCCCCTCCGGGACACCCTCAACACTGAAGCTTTCTTT
TRBJ2-7 TRBV6-5 few . CASSYSRTSRGEQYF TGTGCCAGCAGTTACTCGAGGACCTCCCGGGGAGAGCAGTACTTC
TRBJ2-5 TRBV12-3/TRBV12-4 few . CASTSHSGQETQYF TGTGCCAGCACCTCCCATAGCGGTCAAGAGACCCAGTACTTC
TRBJ2-2 TRBV7-9 few TRBD1 CASSSLGTGKINTGELFF TGTGCCAGCAGCTCTCTCGGGACAGGGAAGATAAACACCGGGGAGCTGTTTTTT
TRBJ2-5 TRBV20-1 few . CSARSREGQETQYF TGCAGTGCTAGAAGCAGGGAAGGTCAAGAGACCCAGTACTTC
TRBJ1-1 TRBV12-3/TRBV12-4 . TRBD1 CASRDGQGRGNTEAFF TGTGCCAGCAGGGACGGACAGGGACGGGGGAACACTGAAGCTTTCTTT
TRBJ1-1 TRBV19 many TRBD1 CATIWTGRFTEAFF TGTGCCACAATATGGACAGGGAGATTCACTGAAGCTTTCTTT
TRBJ2-1 TRBV19 . . CASSIKGDEQFF TGTGCCAGTAGTATAAAGGGCGATGAGCAGTTCTTC
TRBJ2-1 TRBV3-1 few TRBD2 CASSQVASGNEQFF TGTGCCAGCAGCCAAGTGGCTAGCGGTAATGAGCAGTTCTTC
TRBJ1-2 TRBV18 many . CASSPFRDRGPGGYTF TGTGCCAGCTCACCATTCCGTGACAGAGGACCTGGGGGCTACACCTTC
TRBJ2-7 TRBV6-1 many . CASSVRYYEQYF TGTGCCAGCAGTGTACGGTACTACGAGCAGTACTTC
TRBJ2-3 TRBV7-3 . TRBD2 CASSPRERGTQYF TGTGCCAGCAGCCCCCGCGAGCGGGGGACGCAGTATTTT
TRBJ2-2 TRBV29-1 . TRBD1 CSGAGGAGTGELFF TGCAGCGGCGCAGGGGGCGCGGGCACCGGGGAGCTGTTTTTT
TRBJ2-3 TRBV5-1 . TRBD2 CASSWETSGVSDTQYF TGCGCCAGCAGCTGGGAGACTAGCGGGGTGTCAGATACGCAGTATTTT
TRBJ2-5 TRBV5-1 . . CASRKGTGETQYF TGCGCCAGCAGAAAAGGGACGGGGGAGACCCAGTACTTC
TRBJ2-5 TRBV5-8 many . CASRQGGGTQYF TGTGCCAGCAGACAGGGAGGCGGGACCCAGTACTTC
TRBJ1-1 TRBV5-1 many . CASSLADSNTEAFF TGCGCCAGCAGCTTGGCTGATTCGAACACTGAAGCTTTCTTT
TRBJ1-2 TRBV6-2/TRBV6-3 . . CASESGGANYGYTF TGTGCCAGCGAGTCAGGAGGAGCTAACTATGGCTACACCTTC
TRBJ2-2 TRBV12-3/TRBV12-4 many TRBD1 CASSSGTGSTGELFF TGTGCCAGCAGCTCCGGGACAGGGAGCACCGGGGAGCTGTTTTTT
TRBJ2-1 TRBV4-1 many TRBD2 CASRDSGGNPLGNEQFF TGCGCCAGCAGGGATAGCGGGGGTAATCCCCTTGGCAATGAGCAGTTCTTC
TRBJ1-5 TRBV5-6 . . CASSPRIGGPQHF TGTGCCAGCAGCCCCCGGATTGGGGGCCCCCAGCATTTT
TRBJ2-5 TRBV12-3/TRBV12-4 few TRBD2 CASSFLAGGSRGETQYF TGTGCCAGCAGTTTCCTAGCGGGGGGGTCGAGGGGGGAGACCCAGTACTTC
TRBJ2-7 TRBV12-3/TRBV12-4 many TRBD1 CASTLEGTGPYEQYF TGTGCCAGCACCCTTGAGGGGACAGGGCCTTACGAGCAGTACTTC
TRBJ2-5 TRBV3-1 many . CASKREQETQYF TGTGCCAGCAAAAGGGAGCAAGAGACCCAGTACTTC
TRBJ2-4 TRBV6-5 few TRBD2 CASSYYGTSGTEYIQYF TGTGCCAGCAGTTACTACGGGACTAGCGGGACCGAGTACATTCAGTACTTC
TRBJ2-3 TRBV5-1 many . CASSFGVGGGTDTQYF TGCGCCAGCAGCTTCGGTGTGGGCGGGGGCACAGATACGCAGTATTTT
TRBJ1-2 TRBV28 few . CASSSLLGSWGNYGYTF TGTGCCAGCAGTAGTTTATTGGGGTCGTGGGGGAACTATGGCTACACCTTC
TRBJ2-1 TRBV7-9 many TRBD2 CASSGPLAGVSKTYNEQFF TGTGCCAGCAGCGGACCTCTAGCGGGGGTATCAAAAACCTACAATGAGCAGTTCTTC
TRBJ2-2 TRBV7-8 few TRBD2 CASSQLSGGAAGELFF TGTGCCAGCAGCCAACTATCCGGGGGGGCGGCCGGGGAGCTGTTTTTT
TRBJ1-1 TRBV6-5 many . CASFRGMNTEAFF TGTGCCAGCTTTCGGGGCATGAACACTGAAGCTTTCTTT
TRBJ2-5 TRBV7-2 many . CASSLVAETQYF TGTGCCAGCAGTTTGGTGGCGGAGACCCAGTACTTC
TRBJ1-4 TRBV5-1 many . CASSLVGEKLFF TGTGCCAGCAGCTTAGTAGGTGAAAAACTGTTTTTT
TRBJ1-2 TRBV20-1 few . CSARDRGRAGPSYGYTF TGCAGTGCTAGAGATAGGGGCCGGGCCGGCCCCTCGTATGGCTACACCTTC
TRBJ1-1 TRBV25-1 . . CASSLQGFTEAFF TGTGCCAGCAGTCTACAGGGCTTCACTGAAGCTTTCTTT
TRBJ2-1 TRBV7-6 . TRBD2 CASSFRPSGDNEQFF TGTGCCAGCAGCTTTAGGCCTAGCGGGGACAATGAGCAGTTCTTC
TRBJ1-1 TRBV5-5 many . CASSLDIVAFF TGTGCCAGCAGCTTGGACATCGTGGCTTTCTTT
TRBJ2-1 TRBV20-1 many . CSARDGGDEQFF TGCAGTGCTAGAGATGGTGGGGATGAGCAGTTCTTC